In this sample, the clone carrying this TCR beta chain turned up many times. The antigen remains unidentified. The V gene end was trimmed by 4 bases and the J gene end by 6 bases; junction bases not matched to a gene: 4. There are 14 residues in the CDR3. CDR1 SGDLS and CDR2 YYNGEE come from the germline V gene. These data are taken from a study of CD8 T cells in ankylosing spondylitis. Quantitative 5'-RACE was performed with molecular barcodes, and it yielded the TCR beta libraries. TCRdb ran MiXCR on the 5' RACE reads and lists one entry per CDR3 protein. The top ten clones hold 2.5% to 3.5% of a sample with 40,000 or so distinct CDR3 sequences, less than 4% of them seen once. Study-level findings and limits: Ankylosing spondylitis blood seemed to carry a telltale TCR beta motif made of about 8 highly homologous variants. As for the disease-linked clones, they showed a CD8+ phenotype and occurred at relatively low frequencies in peripheral blood.

The sequence was collected from a male donor with ankylosing spondylitis or in good health (not recorded which). Sequenced material: blood, either unsorted or a sorted T cell fraction (not recorded which). The rearrangement links TRBV9 to TRBJ2-1; 10 bases are shared with TRBD2. The DNA of the CDR3 is TGTGCCAGCAGCAGAGGACTAGCGGCCAATGAGCAGTTCTTC. Its protein is CASSRGLAANEQFF.